What follows are 2 T cell receptor beta chains derived from one specimen sequenced in a study of CD8 T cells in ankylosing spondylitis. Using its own MiXCR run on the 5' RACE reads, TCRdb lists one record per CDR3 protein. The sample includes around 180,000 distinct CDR3 sequences, around 13% of them seen just once. The sequenced sample consisted of blood, either unsorted or a sorted T cell fraction (not recorded which). These receptors all come from a female donor with ankylosing spondylitis or in good health (not recorded which).

The sample holds many counts of this clonotype. The chain has TRBV29-1 and TRBJ2-1, with TRBD2 identical over 7 bases. There are 15 residues in the CDR3. Germline CDR1 is SQVTM and CDR2 is ANQGSEA. Trimming cost V 3 bases and J 2 bases; bases outside gene matches: 7. The CDR3: CSVDPSGGTYNEQFF. In DNA, the CDR3 is TGCAGCGTTGATCCATCGGGGGGAACCTACAATGAGCAGTTCTTC.

This chain uses TRBV7-9 with TRBJ1-1; D not certain. The CDR3 has 14 amino acids. The germline CDR1 and CDR2 sequences are SEHNR and FQNEAQ (reference sequence). The germline V and J ends were trimmed by 2 bases and 3 bases, with 10 bases remaining between them. This chain's CDR3 is CASSLLGGYTEAFF. CDR3 nucleotide sequence: TGTGCCAGCAGCTTATTGGGTGGGTACACTGAAGCTTTCTTT.